Below are 29 T cell receptor beta chains sequenced from a single sample in a study of cytomegalovirus exposure and HLA in healthy donors. In the PCR, 60 Vbeta and 13 Jbeta primers were used. Profiled with immunoSEQ multiplex PCR; TCRdb holds only in-frame clones, not every one. The sample lists 200,000 to 300,000 clones; 82% were seen once. The sequenced material came from PBMCs. The receptors were sampled from a woman between 40 and 55 years old in good health and CMV-seropositive.

CDR3 loop: CASSETGGESYEQYF. For the CDR3, the DNA is TGTGCCAGCAGCGAGACGGGAGGGGAATCCTACGAGCAGTACTTC. This chain links TRBV4-2 with TRBJ2-7; the match to TRBD2 covers 8 bases. The CDR3 runs to 15 residues. The trim removed 5 bases at V and 1 base at J, leaving 7 bases unmatched. CDR1 LGHNA and CDR2 YNFKEQ come from the germline V gene.

This chain connects TRBV9 to TRBJ2-3; TRBD1 is a possible D gene (5 bases). This CDR3 spans 14 amino acids. The germline V gene has CDR1 SGDLS and CDR2 YYNGEE. The V gene lost 4 bases and the J gene lost 1 base, with 10 bases spanning the gap. The CDR3 here is CASSLGPGTDTQYF. The CDR3 bases are TGTGCCAGCAGCTTGGGGCCCGGCACAGATACGCAGTATTTT.

This rearrangement joins TRBV5-6 to TRBJ2-5; D may be TRBD1 (6 bases). The end of the DNA aligns better with TRBJ2-7, so the J call may be wrong. The CDR3 is 13 amino acids. In germline, CDR1 is SGHDT, CDR2 YYEEEE. Here the CDR3 DNA reads TGTGCCAGCAGCTTTGGACAGCCCTACGAGCAGTACTTC. It specifies CASSFGQPYEQYF.

This rearrangement joins TRBV6-5 to TRBJ2-3; D may be TRBD2 (5 bases). This CDR3 comprises 15 residues. Trimming stripped 4 bases from V and 2 bases from J, with 13 bases between. Germline V lookup: CDR1 MNHEY, CDR2 SVGAGI. The CDR3 spells CASSSRLTTTDTQYF. CDR3 sequence (DNA): TGTGCCAGCAGTTCCCGACTAACTACCACAGATACGCAGTATTTT.

The table lists this clone with a few counts. The junction departs from the called germline gene at one end, perhaps through a read error. The chain uses TRBV7-9 and TRBJ2-7; perhaps TRBD1 as D (6 bases). CDR3 size: 14 residues. CDR1 and CDR2 from the germline V gene are SEHNR and FQNEAQ (reference sequence). CDR3 sequence: CSSSHRDRYHEQYF. CDR3 coding DNA: TGTTCCAGCAGCCATCGAGACAGGTACCACGAGCAGTACTTC.

The V call is TRBV30, the J call TRBJ1-2; tentative D call: TRBD1 (6 bases). Trimming stripped 0 bases from V and 8 bases from J, with 16 bases between. CDR1 and CDR2 (germline): GTSNPN, SVGIG (reference sequence). This CDR3 region has 14 residues. The DNA for the CDR3 is TGTGCCTGGAGTGTAAGGGGGTCCTCGGGCGGCTACACCTTC. This encodes CAWSVRGSSGGYTF.

As DNA, the CDR3 is TGTGCCAGCAGCGTGACAGGGAGCTCCTACAATGAGCAGTTCTTC. Protein: CASSVTGSSYNEQFF. J is TRBJ2-1 and V is TRBV9; TRBD1 aligns across 7 bases. This CDR3 contains 15 residues. The germline V gene has CDR1 SGDLS and CDR2 YYNGEE. V lost 2 bases to trimming and J lost 0 bases; unmatched junction nucleotides: 2.

The genes are TRBV13 and TRBJ2-3, with D hard to call. The germline V gene encodes CDR1 PRHDT and CDR2 FYEKMQ (reference sequence). The CDR3 runs 14 residues. The V and J ends lost 4 bases and 8 bases respectively, with 16 bases between them. The CDR3 DNA reads TGTGCCAGCAGCTCCGGCACCCGTAGCACTACGCAGTATTTT. This codes for CASSSGTRSTTQYF.

In nucleotides, the CDR3 is TGTGCCATCAGATGGGACACAGGGGGGACGGGCTACACCTTC. It codes for CAIRWDTGGTGYTF. This sequence joins TRBV10-3 and TRBJ1-2; 8 bases match TRBD1. The CDR3 is 14 amino acids. Germline CDR1 and CDR2: ENHRY and SYGVKD. V lost 6 bases, J lost 8 bases, and 11 bases stayed unmatched.

CDR3 sequence: CAWSVGWSHYGYTF. CDR3 sequence (DNA): TGTGCCTGGAGTGTCGGTTGGTCGCACTATGGCTACACCTTC. V gene TRBV30 combines with J gene TRBJ1-2; D remains unclear. Trimming left V 0 bases short and J 3 bases short, with 11 bases between. Germline-derived CDR1 and CDR2 are GTSNPN and SVGIG (reference sequence). The CDR3 contains 14 residues.

This clone was observed a handful of times. The rearrangement joins TRBV5-1 to TRBJ1-2; D not resolved. The length of the CDR3 is 14 residues. Per germline, CDR1 SGHRS and CDR2 YFSETQ. Deletions cut 4 bases from V and 5 bases from J, with 15 bases between. The CDR3 coding sequence is TGCGCCAGCAGCCCTTCCCAGGCCAGATATGGCTACACCTTC. It is translated as CASSPSQARYGYTF.

This clone was observed once. The chain is built from TRBV6-5 and TRBJ1-1, with 7 bases identical to TRBD1. Trimming at V came to 5 bases and at J to 10 bases, leaving 13 bases not matched to a gene. CDR3 length: 14 residues. The germline V gene encodes CDR1 MNHEY and CDR2 SVGAGI. CDR3 residues: CASSETGTGETAFF. Here the CDR3 DNA reads TGTGCCAGCAGTGAGACGGGTACAGGGGAGACAGCTTTCTTT.

This clone was observed once. J is TRBJ2-7 and V is TRBV7-2; 7 nucleotides match TRBD2. The CDR3 is made up of 17 amino acids. The J segment lost 2 bases and the V segment lost 5 bases, leaving 15 bases of the junction unmatched. Germline CDR1 reads SGHTA; CDR2 reads FQGNSA. The CDR3 bases are TGTGCCAGCAGCCTATCCACCGGGGGGAGGGCCCCCTACGAGCAGTACTTC. Protein product: CASSLSTGGRAPYEQYF.

About this clone itself: Compared with germline, one end of the junction differs, possibly owing to a read error. This rearrangement joins TRBV7-9 to TRBJ2-7; D unresolved. CDR3 length: 11 residues. Germline V gene lookup returns CDR1 SEHNR and CDR2 FQNEAQ (reference sequence). The CDR3: CSSSLGRVQYF. CDR3 sequence (DNA): TGTTCCAGCAGCTTAGGTCGAGTGCAGTACTTC.

Notes on this clone: The same CDR3 arises from other DNA sequences in this sample as well. The CDR3 coding sequence is TGTGCCTGGAGTGTACGAGGGAACACTGAAGCTTTCTTT. Encoded protein: CAWSVRGNTEAFF. This chain connects TRBV30 to TRBJ1-1, with unresolved D. CDR1 and CDR2 from the germline V gene are GTSNPN and SVGIG (reference sequence). V lost 0 bases, J lost 1 base, and 6 bases lay in between. The CDR3 spans 13 residues.

J is TRBJ2-1 and V is TRBV11-2; D might be TRBD2 (6 bases). Germline V gives CDR1 SGHAT, CDR2 FQNNGV. V was trimmed by 6 bases and J by 4 bases, leaving 13 bases between them. CDR3 length equals 14 residues. CDR3 loop: CASSNRDSYNEQFF. The CDR3 nucleotides are TGTGCCAGCAGTAACCGGGACTCTTACAATGAGCAGTTCTTC. Complete variable domain (other parts from reference TRBV11-2 and TRBJ2-1): EAGVAQSPRYKIIEKRQSVAFWCNPISGHATLYWYQQILGQGPKLLIQFQNNGVVDDSQLPKDRFSAERLKGVDSTLKIQPAKLEDSAVYLCASSNRDSYNEQFFGPGTRLTVL.

This chain uses TRBV5-6 with TRBJ1-3; D call uncertain. V was cut by 1 base and J by 0 bases, with 11 bases left in between. This CDR3 contains 16 residues. CDR1 and CDR2 from the germline V gene are SGHDT and YYEEEE. The CDR3 DNA reads TGTGCCAGCAGCTTGCGCAGGTTCACCTCTGGAAACACCATATATTTT. Encoded protein: CASSLRRFTSGNTIYF.

V is TRBV2 and J is TRBJ1-2, with TRBD1 identical over 8 bases. Germline lookup yields CDR1 SNHLY and CDR2 FYNNEI. J lost 7 bases, V lost 8 bases, and 15 bases had no gene match. The CDR3 consists of 15 residues. CDR3 coding DNA: TGTGCCAGCGGTTCAGACAGGGGCTTTTCTGGTGGCTACACCTTC. It is translated as CASGSDRGFSGGYTF.

J is TRBJ1-1 and V is TRBV9, with D unclear. Germline CDR1 and CDR2: SGDLS and YYNGEE. The CDR3 totals 15 residues. V gave up 4 bases and J gave up 5 bases, with 18 bases separating them. CDR3 sequence (DNA): TGTGCCAGCAGCCCACCGGGCGGGTTACGGACTGAAGCTTTCTTT. This translates into CASSPPGGLRTEAFF.

The CDR3, as DNA: TGTGCCAGCAGTTACTCAGGGAGGAACACTGAAGCTTTCTTT. Its translation is CASSYSGRNTEAFF. The chain employs TRBV6-5 and TRBJ1-1; the D is unclear. V gave up 0 bases and J gave up 1 base, with 6 bases separating them. Looked up from germline, CDR1 is MNHEY and CDR2 is SVGAGI. The CDR3 runs to 14 residues.

The V call is TRBV7-6, the J call TRBJ2-1, with 7 bases lining up with TRBD1. The germline CDR1 and CDR2 sequences are SGHVS and FNYEAQ. V was pared by 2 bases and J by 5 bases, with 6 bases of the junction left unmatched. The CDR3 runs to 15 residues. CDR3 nucleotide sequence: TGTGCCAGCAGCTTAACGGGACAGCACAACAATGAGCAGTTCTTC. Translating gives CASSLTGQHNNEQFF.

The chain couples TRBV9 to TRBJ2-3, with 8 positions matching TRBD2. This CDR3 has 16 residues. V lost 9 bases and J lost 0; bases outside the gene matches: 12. Germline V gene lookup returns CDR1 SGDLS and CDR2 YYNGEE. DNA for the CDR3: TGTGCCATGCTAGCGGGCCCCTTTACAAGCACAGATACGCAGTATTTT. It encodes CAMLAGPFTSTDTQYF.

J is TRBJ1-2 and V is TRBV13; D remains ambiguous. Germline CDR1 PRHDT, CDR2 FYEKMQ (reference sequence). The CDR3 has 14 amino acids. V shed 3 bases and J shed 6 bases, with 14 bases lying between them. The chain's CDR3 is CASSLTYAEDGYTF. The CDR3 coding sequence is TGTGCCAGCAGCTTGACCTATGCCGAGGATGGCTACACCTTC. The full variable domain, with the rest looked up from reference TRBV13 and TRBJ1-2, is AAGVIQSPRHLIKEKRETATLKCYPIPRHDTVYWYQQGPGQDPQFLISFYEKMQSDKGSIPDRFSAQQFSDYHSELNMSSLELGDSALYFCASSLTYAEDGYTFGSGTRLTVV.

The V and J genes are TRBV5-5 and TRBJ1-5; D gene uncertain. Trimming left V 2 bases short and J 4 bases short, with 10 bases between. The CDR3 covers 14 residues. In germline, CDR1 is SGHKS, CDR2 YYEKEE (reference sequence). The CDR3 nucleotides read TGTGCCAGCAGCTTCGGGGATCCTAATCAGCCCCAGCATTTT. The encoded protein is CASSFGDPNQPQHF.

The rearrangement links TRBV18 to TRBJ2-4, with D perhaps matching TRBD1 (6 bases). The V gene's germline CDR1 is KGHSH and CDR2 LQKENI. Deletions cut 6 bases from V and 12 bases from J, with 18 bases between. CDR3 length: 13 amino acids. The DNA of the CDR3 is TGTGCCAGCTCCGTGGGCCCTCGGGACACTCAGTACTTC. It is translated as CASSVGPRDTQYF.

The chain couples TRBV7-9 to TRBJ1-2, with 9 bases identical to TRBD1. The CDR3 is made up of 14 amino acids. Germline assignment: CDR1 SEHNR and CDR2 FQNEAQ (reference sequence). After removal of 5 bases from V and 8 bases from J, the junction contained 9 bases not matched to a gene. CDR3 loop: CASSHPTGGNGYTF. The CDR3 DNA follows: TGTGCCAGCAGCCATCCGACAGGGGGAAACGGCTACACCTTC.

This chain joins TRBV7-8 and TRBJ2-1, with 8 nucleotides matching TRBD2. The trim removed 5 bases at V and 5 bases at J, leaving 2 bases unmatched. CDR3 length: 13 residues. Germline CDR1 SGHVS, CDR2 FQNEAQ. The CDR3 DNA follows: TGTGCCAGCAGCCAGACTAGCGACAATGAGCAGTTCTTC. Amino acid sequence: CASSQTSDNEQFF.

This clone has more than one count but fewer than ten. The chain is built from TRBV10-1 and TRBJ1-1; a weak D match, TRBD1 (5 bases). V lost 0 bases and J lost 5, with 10 bases in between. The CDR3 extends over 14 amino acids. CDR1 and CDR2 from the germline V gene are WNHNN and SYGVQD (reference sequence). The DNA of the CDR3 is TGCGCCAGCAGTGAGTCGGGGGGGTGGACTGAAGCTTTCTTT. Translation gives CASSESGGWTEAFF.

V is TRBV7-8 and J is TRBJ1-2; 7 bases fit TRBD1. CDR1 and CDR2 from the germline V gene are SGHVS and FQNEAQ. This CDR3 has 15 amino acids. V was pared by 5 bases and J by 4 bases, with 10 bases of the junction left unmatched. CDR3 protein: CASSLVGGAGYGYTF. For the CDR3, the DNA is TGTGCCAGCAGCCTTGTAGGGGGCGCGGGCTATGGCTACACCTTC.